This T cell receptor beta chain was retrieved from a study of T cell clonotyping in hematopoietic cell transplantation (dated by TCRdb to the early 2020s). For the wider study: Recipient samples taken before transplant were obtained following cytoreduction. The study collected 135 blood samples from under 45 consecutive transplant recipients and their related donors. Recruitment of patients ran from late 2015 to early 2017, and follow-up continued until late 2020 or until death. Overall results and qualifications from the work: The sample size was limited, and because cells were not sorted, the contributions of CD4 and CD8 repertoires could not be separated. After transplant, TCR diversity in recipients dropped, and pathologically expanded clonotypes increased progressively from day 30 to day 180. Only a small fraction of recipient repertoires overlapped donor repertoires, with over 97% appearing de novo at the given depth. Inverse Simpson Index values from donors and from recipients before transplant predicted broader TCR repertoire diversity after transplant.

With the immunoSEQ assay, which is a bias-controlled multiplex PCR relying on V- and J-specific primers, TCR beta CDR3 regions were amplified from genomic DNA. In a second PCR step, the CDR3 amplicons were tagged with a proprietary barcode plus Illumina adapter sequences. An Illumina MiSeq instrument was used for sequencing of the CDR3 libraries. The authors' pipeline ran thus. Export and quality control were performed with immunoSEQ Analyzer 3.0, and downstream analyses were performed with R Bioconductor and Immunarch. Only productive rearrangements in the normalized downsampled data set went into calculating the repertoire metrics. In the normalized cohort, a clonotype counted as pathologically expanded if the clonotype was larger than 5 templates. Repertoire diversity was measured with the Inverse Simpson Index. To capture all clonotypes, the CMV-specificity analyses were run on the non-normalized data set. In its TCRdb copy, this immuneACCESS table keeps in-frame sequences only and misses some clones. Where compared with another copy, unresolved V genes explain less than half of these, and the others have no known cause. V, J and clone size derive from that table, while D and trimming were established from the DNA sequence. This sample lists about 45,000 clones; roughly 80% were detected once. In total, the top ten clones hold 5.3% of the sample.

The time point label, read with the paper, signifies: recipient sample about 28 days before transplant, after cytoreduction. Blood from recipients was drawn about 28 days before transplant and again at days 30, 100 and 180 after transplant. Nuclei Lysis Solution was used to extract genomic DNA from fresh or cryopreserved unfractionated peripheral blood mononuclear cells. Trimming takes 2 bases off V and 6 bases off J; junction bases not matched to a gene: 6. The CDR3 runs 15 residues from the cysteine to the phenylalanine. This entry keeps only the CDR3 DNA: 45 bases, framed from base 1. CDR1 and CDR2 (MNHNY, SVGAGI) derive from the germline V gene (reference sequence). Regarding this clone: What antigen it recognizes has not been identified. Base qualities are not recorded, but no much larger clone differs from it by a single base.

This specimen was peripheral blood mononuclear cells, taken before stem cell transplant. Here the chain combines TRBV6-6 and TRBJ2-2; a stretch of 7 junction bases matches TRBD1. The origin of this receptor is a man in his 60s with myelodysplastic syndrome. Some clones in this sample may be carry-over from other donors' samples. Here is the DNA: TGTGCCAGCAGTTACCAAGACAGGGCGGCCGGGGAGCTGTTTTTT. The translation is CASSYQDRAAGELFF.